This T cell receptor beta chain was captured in a study of beta chain features in type 1 diabetes. The study's findings and limits: Short templates might get an advantage during PCR, and this would be equal in patients and controls.

This clone was detected a few times. Its antigen is undetermined. The study reverse transcribed the entire isolated RNA, so it sequenced expressed TCRB transcripts. TCRdb's table, derived via immunoSEQ multiplex PCR, lists solely in-frame clones and lacks some. The sample holds about 150,000 clones, around 50% seen once. The CDR3 contains 11 residues. Deletions cut 5 bases from V and 3 bases from J, with 5 bases between. Germline assignment: CDR1 MDHEN and CDR2 SYDVKM. The chain employs TRBV28 and TRBJ2-7; D ambiguous. This sequence originates from a man aged 18 to 29 in good health. The sequenced material came from Tregs from blood. The CDR3 DNA reads as TGTGCCAGCAGTCAGGTCTACGAGCAGTACTTC. This sequence encodes CASSQVYEQYF.